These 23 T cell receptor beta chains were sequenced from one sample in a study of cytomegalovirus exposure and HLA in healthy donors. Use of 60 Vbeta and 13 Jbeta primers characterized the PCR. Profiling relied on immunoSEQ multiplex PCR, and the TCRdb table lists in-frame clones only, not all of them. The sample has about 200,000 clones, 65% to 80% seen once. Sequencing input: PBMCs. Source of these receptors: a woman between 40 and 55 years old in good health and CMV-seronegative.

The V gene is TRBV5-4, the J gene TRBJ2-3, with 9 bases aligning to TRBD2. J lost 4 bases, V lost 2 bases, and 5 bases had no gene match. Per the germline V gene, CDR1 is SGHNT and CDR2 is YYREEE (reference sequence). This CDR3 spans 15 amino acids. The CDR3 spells CASSFERGAADTQYF. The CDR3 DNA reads TGTGCCAGCAGCTTTGAGCGGGGGGCGGCAGATACGCAGTATTTT.

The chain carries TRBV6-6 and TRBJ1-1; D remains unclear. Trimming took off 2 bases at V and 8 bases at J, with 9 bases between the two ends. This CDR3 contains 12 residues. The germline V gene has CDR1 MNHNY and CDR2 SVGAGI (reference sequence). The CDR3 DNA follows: TGTGCCAGCAGTTACGAACCGGGAGAAGCTTTCTTT. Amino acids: CASSYEPGEAFF.

For the CDR3, the DNA is TGTGCCAGTAGCTTTGCCGGGACAGGGGGCAACTATGGCTACACCTTC. Translation gives CASSFAGTGGNYGYTF. V is TRBV19 and J is TRBJ1-2, with 12 bases matching TRBD1. V was pared by 6 bases and J by 2 bases, with 7 bases of the junction left unmatched. The germline V gene encodes CDR1 LNHDA and CDR2 SQIVND (reference sequence). The CDR3 extends over 16 amino acids.

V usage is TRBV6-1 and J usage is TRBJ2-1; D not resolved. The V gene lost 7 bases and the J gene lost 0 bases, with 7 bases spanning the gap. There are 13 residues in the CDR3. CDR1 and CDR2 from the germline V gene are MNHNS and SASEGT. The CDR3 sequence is CASIRDSYNEQFF. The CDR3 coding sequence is TGTGCCAGCATTCGCGACTCCTACAATGAGCAGTTCTTC.

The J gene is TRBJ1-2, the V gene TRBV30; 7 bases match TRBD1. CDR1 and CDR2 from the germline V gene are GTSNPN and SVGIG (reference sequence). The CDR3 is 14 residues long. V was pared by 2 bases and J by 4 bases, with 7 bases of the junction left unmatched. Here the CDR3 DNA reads TGTGCCTGGAGTCAAGACAGGGCCTTCTATGGCTACACCTTC. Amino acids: CAWSQDRAFYGYTF. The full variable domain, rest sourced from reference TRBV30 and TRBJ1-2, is SQTIHQWPATLVQPVGSPLSLECTVEGTSNPNLYWYRQAAGRGLQLLFYSVGIGQISSEVPQNLSASRPQDRQFILSSKKLLLSDSGFYLCAWSQDRAFYGYTFGSGTRLTVV.

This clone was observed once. The CDR3 here is CASSRLLAANVLTF. The CDR3, as DNA: TGTGCCAGCAGTCGACTCCTGGCGGCCAACGTCCTGACTTTC. This rearrangement joins TRBV2 to TRBJ2-6; no clear D gene. From germline, CDR1 is SNHLY and CDR2 FYNNEI. The CDR3 runs to 14 residues. The V end lost 5 bases, the J end lost 6 bases, and 11 bases lay between the germline ends.

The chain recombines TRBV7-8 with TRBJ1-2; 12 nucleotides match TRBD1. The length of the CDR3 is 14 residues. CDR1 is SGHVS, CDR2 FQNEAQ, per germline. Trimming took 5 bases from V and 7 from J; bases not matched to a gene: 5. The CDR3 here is CASSTGQGAFGYTF. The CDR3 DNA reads TGTGCCAGCAGCACGGGACAGGGGGCGTTTGGCTACACCTTC.

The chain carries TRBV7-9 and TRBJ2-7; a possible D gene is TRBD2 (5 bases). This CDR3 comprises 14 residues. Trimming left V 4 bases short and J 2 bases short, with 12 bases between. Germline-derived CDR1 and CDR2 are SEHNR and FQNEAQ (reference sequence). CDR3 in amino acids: CASSSTTTTYEQYV. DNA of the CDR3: TGTGCCAGCAGCTCCACGACTACCACCTACGAGCAGTACGTC.

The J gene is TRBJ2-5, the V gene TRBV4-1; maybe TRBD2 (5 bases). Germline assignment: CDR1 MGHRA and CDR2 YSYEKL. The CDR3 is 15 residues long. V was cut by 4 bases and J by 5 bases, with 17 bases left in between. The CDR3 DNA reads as TGCGCCAGCAGCCCACTAGGGAGCGCTCGGGAGACCCAGTACTTC. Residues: CASSPLGSARETQYF.

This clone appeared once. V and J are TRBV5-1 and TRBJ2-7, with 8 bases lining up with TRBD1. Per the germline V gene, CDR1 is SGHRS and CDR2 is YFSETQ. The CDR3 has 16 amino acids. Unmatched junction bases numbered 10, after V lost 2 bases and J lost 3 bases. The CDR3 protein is CASSLNTGGSIYEQYF. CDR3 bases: TGCGCCAGCAGCTTAAATACAGGGGGATCGATCTACGAGCAGTACTTC.

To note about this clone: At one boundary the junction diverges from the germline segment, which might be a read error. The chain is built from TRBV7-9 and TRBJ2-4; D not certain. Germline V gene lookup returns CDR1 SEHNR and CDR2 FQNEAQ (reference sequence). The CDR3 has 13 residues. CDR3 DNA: TGTTCCAGCAGCCCGGATGAGGTTACCATTCAGTACTTC. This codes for CSSSPDEVTIQYF.

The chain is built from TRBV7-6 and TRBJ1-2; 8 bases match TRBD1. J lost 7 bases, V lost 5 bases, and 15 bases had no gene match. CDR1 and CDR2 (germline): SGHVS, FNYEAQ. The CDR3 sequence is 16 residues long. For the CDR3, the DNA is TGTGCCAGCAGCCAAACTGCCGGGACAGGTCCGGCTGGCTACACCTTC. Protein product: CASSQTAGTGPAGYTF.

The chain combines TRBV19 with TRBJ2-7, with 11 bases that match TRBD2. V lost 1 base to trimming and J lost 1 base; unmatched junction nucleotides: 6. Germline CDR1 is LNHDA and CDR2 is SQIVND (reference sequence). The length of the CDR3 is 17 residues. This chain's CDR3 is CASSIALTSGSSYEQYF. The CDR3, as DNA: TGTGCCAGTAGTATAGCCCTCACTAGCGGGAGTTCCTACGAGCAGTACTTC.

CDR3 loop: CASSQGLSHEQYF. CDR3 coding DNA: TGTGCCAGCAGCCAAGGACTTTCCCACGAGCAGTACTTC. The rearrangement uses TRBV11-2 and TRBJ2-7, with D maybe TRBD2 (5 bases). Germline lookup yields CDR1 SGHAT and CDR2 FQNNGV. Trimming shortened V by 5 bases and J by 5 bases, and 13 bases separated the two germline ends. This CDR3 has 13 amino acids.

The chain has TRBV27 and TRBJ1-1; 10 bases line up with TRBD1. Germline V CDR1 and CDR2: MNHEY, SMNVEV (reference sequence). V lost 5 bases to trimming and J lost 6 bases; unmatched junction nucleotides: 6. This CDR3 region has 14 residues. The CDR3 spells CASSRGQGIPEAFF. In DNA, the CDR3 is TGTGCCAGCAGTCGGGGACAGGGGATTCCTGAAGCTTTCTTT.

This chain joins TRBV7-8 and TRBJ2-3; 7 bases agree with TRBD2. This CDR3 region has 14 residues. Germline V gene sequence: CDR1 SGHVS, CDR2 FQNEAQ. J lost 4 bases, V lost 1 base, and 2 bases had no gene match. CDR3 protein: CASSLGLAPDTQYF. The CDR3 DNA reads TGTGCCAGCAGCTTAGGACTAGCCCCAGATACGCAGTATTTT. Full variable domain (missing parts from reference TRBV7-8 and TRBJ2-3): GAGVSQSPRYKVAKRGQDVALRCDPISGHVSLFWYQQALGQGPEFLTYFQNEAQLDKSGLPSDRFFAERPEGSVSTLKIQRTQQEDSAVYLCASSLGLAPDTQYFGPGTRLTVL.

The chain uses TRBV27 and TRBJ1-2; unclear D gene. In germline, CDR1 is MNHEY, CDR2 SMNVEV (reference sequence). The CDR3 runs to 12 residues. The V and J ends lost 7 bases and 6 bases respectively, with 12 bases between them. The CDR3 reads CASKRPGDGYTF. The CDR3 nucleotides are TGTGCCAGCAAAAGGCCCGGGGATGGCTACACCTTC.

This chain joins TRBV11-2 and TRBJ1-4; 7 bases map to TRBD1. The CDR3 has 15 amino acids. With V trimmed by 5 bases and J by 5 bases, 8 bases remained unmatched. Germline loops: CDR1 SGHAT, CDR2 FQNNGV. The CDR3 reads CASSGYRGTNEKLFF. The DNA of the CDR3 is TGTGCCAGCAGCGGCTACAGGGGTACAAATGAAAAACTGTTTTTT.

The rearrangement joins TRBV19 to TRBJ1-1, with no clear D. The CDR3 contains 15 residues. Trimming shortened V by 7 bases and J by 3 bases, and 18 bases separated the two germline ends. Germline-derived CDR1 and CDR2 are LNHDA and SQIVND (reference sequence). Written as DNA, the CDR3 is TGTGCCAGTAAAGTCATGGAGGGAACCGACACTGAAGCTTTCTTT. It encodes CASKVMEGTDTEAFF.

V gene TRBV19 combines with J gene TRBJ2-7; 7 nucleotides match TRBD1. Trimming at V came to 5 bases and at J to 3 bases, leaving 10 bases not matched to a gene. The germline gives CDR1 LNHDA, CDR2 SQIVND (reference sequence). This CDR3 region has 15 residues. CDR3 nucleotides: TGTGCCAGTAGTGCTCCCGGGACAGTAATCTACGAGCAGTACTTC. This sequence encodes CASSAPGTVIYEQYF.

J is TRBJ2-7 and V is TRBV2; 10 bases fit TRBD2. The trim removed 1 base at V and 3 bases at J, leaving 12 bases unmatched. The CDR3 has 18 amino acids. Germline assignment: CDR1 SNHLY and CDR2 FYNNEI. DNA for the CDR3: TGTGCCAGCAGTGAAGGAAGGAACCGACTAGCGGGTGGCTACGAGCAGTACTTC. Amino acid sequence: CASSEGRNRLAGGYEQYF.

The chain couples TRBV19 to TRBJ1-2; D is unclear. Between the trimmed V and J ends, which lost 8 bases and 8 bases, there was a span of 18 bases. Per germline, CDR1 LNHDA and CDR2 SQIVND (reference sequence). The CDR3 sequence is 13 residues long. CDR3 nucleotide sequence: TGTGCCAGTGTGCCGGGGAGTCGAGGAGGCTACACCTTC. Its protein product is CASVPGSRGGYTF.

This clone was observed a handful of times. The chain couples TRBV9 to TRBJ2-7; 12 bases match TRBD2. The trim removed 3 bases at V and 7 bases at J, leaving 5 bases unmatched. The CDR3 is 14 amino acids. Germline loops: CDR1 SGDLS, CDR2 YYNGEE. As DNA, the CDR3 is TGTGCCAGCAGCGCTAGCGGGAGGGTAGAGGAGCAGTACTTC. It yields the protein CASSASGRVEEQYF.